The rows below give T cell receptor beta chains drawn from one sample of a study of human T cells and chemical hapten exposure. TCRdb reprocessed the RACE reads via MiXCR and lists one record per CDR3 protein. The table shows some 300,000 distinct CDR3 sequences, with about 5.4% occurring only once. Sequenced here: whole blood, sampled in connection with sensitization to the hapten diphenylcyclopropenone (DPC). The receptors originated from a young woman with alopecia areata. Some clones in this sample may be carry-over from other donors' samples. The CDR3 runs from the conserved cysteine through the conserved F or W. Each record gives: D gene, clone size, J gene, V gene, CDR3 protein, CDR3 DNA. The D gene is left open where the match is weak. Clone sizes are given selectively: once, few, many, or a class where the clone is expanded.

>-|-|TRBJ1-1|TRBV12-3/TRBV12-4
CASSLGSGSTEAFF
TGTGCCAGCAGTTTAGGGTCTGGGAGCACTGAAGCTTTCTTT
>-|many|TRBJ1-1|TRBV5-1
CASRVWGDTEAFF
TGCGCCAGCAGGGTCTGGGGAGACACTGAAGCTTTCTTT
>-|-|TRBJ2-6|TRBV4-3
CASSQDAPAGANVLTF
TGCGCCAGCAGCCAAGATGCCCCGGCTGGGGCCAACGTCCTGACTTTC
>TRBD1|many|TRBJ1-1|TRBV27
CASSSPAGGENTEAFF
TGTGCCAGCAGTTCCCCGGCAGGGGGCGAGAACACTGAAGCTTTCTTT
>-|-|TRBJ1-2|TRBV2
CASRNRVFNYGYTF
TGTGCCAGCAGGAACAGGGTTTTCAACTATGGCTACACCTTC
>TRBD1|many|TRBJ1-3|TRBV20-1
CSAAGQVGNTIYF
TGCAGTGCCGCCGGACAGGTTGGAAACACCATATATTTT
>-|many|TRBJ2-2|TRBV6-4
CASSDGQSTGELFF
TGTGCCAGCAGTGACGGCCAGTCCACCGGGGAGCTGTTTTTT
>-|many|TRBJ2-5|TRBV5-5
CASSLADRYQETQYF
TGTGCCAGCAGCTTGGCGGACAGATACCAAGAGACCCAGTACTTC
>-|few|TRBJ2-3|TRBV6-5
CASTPSGTQDTQYF
TGTGCCAGCACCCCGTCCGGGACTCAGGATACGCAGTATTTT
>TRBD1|many|TRBJ1-3|TRBV7-9
CASSLLDQGASGNTIYF
TGTGCCAGCAGCTTACTCGACCAGGGGGCATCTGGAAACACCATATATTTT
>TRBD2|-|TRBJ2-5|TRBV3-1
CASSRTSGDPYQETQYF
TGTGCCAGCAGTCGTACTAGCGGGGACCCGTACCAAGAGACCCAGTACTTC
>-|many|TRBJ1-5|TRBV10-3
CAISESGGQPQHF
TGTGCCATCAGTGAGTCCGGGGGGCAGCCCCAGCATTTT
>-|-|TRBJ2-2|TRBV5-1
CASSPTRSTDDTGELFF
TGCGCCAGCAGCCCGACCCGGAGTACCGATGACACCGGGGAGCTGTTTTTT
>-|-|TRBJ1-5|TRBV12-3/TRBV12-4
CASNNGVTPQHF
TGTGCCAGCAATAATGGGGTGACCCCCCAGCATTTT
>-|many|TRBJ2-6|TRBV5-1
CASSLLQDKANVLTF
TGCGCCAGCAGCTTGTTGCAGGATAAGGCCAACGTCCTGACTTTC
>-|-|TRBJ1-4|TRBV4-2
CASSQGLRASNEKLFF
TGTGCCAGCAGCCAAGGCCTGAGGGCATCTAATGAAAAACTGTTTTTT
>-|-|TRBJ2-1|TRBV6-2/TRBV6-3
CASSHRQYGPGSLYNEQFF
TGTGCCAGCAGCCATCGACAGTACGGTCCAGGAAGTCTTTACAATGAGCAGTTCTTC
>-|many|TRBJ1-2|TRBV10-3
CAISEQLPNYGYTF
TGTGCCATCAGTGAGCAGCTCCCTAACTATGGCTACACCTTC
>TRBD1|few|TRBJ2-7|TRBV29-1
CSVEDLDRVAQYF
TGCAGCGTTGAAGACCTCGACAGGGTGGCGCAGTACTTC
>TRBD2|many|TRBJ2-2|TRBV7-3
CASSTRGSGELFF
TGTGCCAGCAGCACGCGGGGGTCCGGGGAGCTGTTTTTT
>-|many|TRBJ2-2|TRBV4-3
CASSQASAGNTGELFF
TGCGCCAGCAGCCAAGCCTCCGCCGGGAACACCGGGGAGCTGTTTTTT
>-|few|TRBJ1-3|TRBV11-2
CASRRGGGSGNTIYF
TGTGCCAGCAGACGGGGCGGCGGCTCTGGAAACACCATATATTTT
>-|-|TRBJ2-5|TRBV6-5
CASSRISGQETQYF
TGTGCCAGCAGTCGGATTTCGGGCCAAGAGACCCAGTACTTC
>-|many|TRBJ2-2|TRBV6-1
CASSESAGKVTGELFF
TGTGCCAGCAGTGAATCCGCAGGGAAGGTCACCGGGGAGCTGTTTTTT
>-|-|TRBJ1-2|TRBV4-1
CASSQEQGQNYGYTF
TGCGCCAGCAGCCAAGAACAGGGTCAAAACTATGGCTACACCTTC
>TRBD2|many|TRBJ2-1|TRBV7-2
CASSRLANEQFF
TGTGCCAGCAGCCGACTAGCCAATGAGCAGTTCTTC
>-|few|TRBJ2-1|TRBV3-1
CASSHSSGEQFF
TGTGCCAGCAGCCACTCGTCGGGGGAGCAGTTCTTC